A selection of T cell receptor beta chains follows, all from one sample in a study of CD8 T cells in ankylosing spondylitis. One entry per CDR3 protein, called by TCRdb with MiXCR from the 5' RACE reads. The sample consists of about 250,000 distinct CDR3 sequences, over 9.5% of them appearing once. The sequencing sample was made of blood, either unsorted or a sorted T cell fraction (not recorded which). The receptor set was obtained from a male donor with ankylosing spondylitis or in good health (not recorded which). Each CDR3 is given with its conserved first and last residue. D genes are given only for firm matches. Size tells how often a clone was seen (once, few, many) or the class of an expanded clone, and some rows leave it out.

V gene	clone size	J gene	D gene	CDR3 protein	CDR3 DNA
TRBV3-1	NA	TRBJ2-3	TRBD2	CASSVSLGLAGRTDTQYF	TGTGCCAGCAGCGTAAGCCTGGGACTAGCGGGGCGCACAGATACGCAGTATTTT
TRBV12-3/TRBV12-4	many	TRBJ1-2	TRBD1	CASIPKTRDSGGYTF	TGTGCCAGCATCCCTAAGACCCGGGACAGCGGTGGCTACACCTTC
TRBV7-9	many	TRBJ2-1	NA	CASSLVAADNEQFF	TGTGCCAGCAGCTTAGTAGCAGCAGACAATGAGCAGTTCTTC
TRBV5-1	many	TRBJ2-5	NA	CASSPNPRGTQYF	TGCGCCAGCAGCCCTAACCCAAGAGGGACCCAGTACTTC
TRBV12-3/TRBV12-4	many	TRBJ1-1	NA	CASSLVRGAEAFF	TGTGCCAGCAGTTTAGTTAGGGGTGCTGAAGCTTTCTTT
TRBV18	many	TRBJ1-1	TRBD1	CASSPRGKDTEAFF	TGTGCCAGCTCTCCCAGGGGGAAGGACACTGAAGCTTTCTTT
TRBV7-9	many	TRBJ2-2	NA	CASSWVQGETGELFF	TGTGCCAGCAGCTGGGTGCAGGGTGAAACCGGGGAGCTGTTTTTT
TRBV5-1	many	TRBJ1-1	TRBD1	CASSPMGTGNTEAFF	TGCGCCAGCAGCCCCATGGGGACAGGGAACACTGAAGCTTTCTTT
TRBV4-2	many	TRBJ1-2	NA	CASSQFQGSYTF	TGTGCCAGCAGCCAATTCCAGGGGAGCTACACCTTC
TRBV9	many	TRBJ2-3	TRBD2	CASSAQGSGRADTQYF	TGTGCCAGCAGCGCCCAGGGGAGCGGGAGAGCAGATACGCAGTATTTT
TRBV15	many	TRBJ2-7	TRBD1	CATSSISGQRPYEQYF	TGTGCCACCAGCAGCATTTCGGGACAGCGCCCCTACGAGCAGTACTTC
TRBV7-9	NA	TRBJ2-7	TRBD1	CASSFGQGAYYEQYF	TGTGCCAGCAGCTTTGGTCAGGGGGCCTACTACGAGCAGTACTTC
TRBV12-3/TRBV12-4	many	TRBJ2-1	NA	CASRRDIRSYNEQFF	TGTGCCAGCAGGCGAGACATCCGCTCCTACAATGAGCAGTTCTTC
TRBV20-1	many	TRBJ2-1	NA	CSAGSFTRNNEQFF	TGCAGTGCTGGGTCGTTTACTAGAAACAATGAGCAGTTCTTC
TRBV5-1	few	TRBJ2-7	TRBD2	CASSWLGHGGTSGYEQYF	TGCGCCAGCAGCTGGTTGGGACATGGTGGGACTAGCGGCTACGAGCAGTACTTC
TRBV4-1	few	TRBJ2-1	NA	CASSPGRRSSSYNEQFF	TGCGCCAGCAGCCCAGGAAGGAGGTCGAGCTCCTACAATGAGCAGTTCTTC
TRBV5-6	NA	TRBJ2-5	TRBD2	CASSPPLGERGNTLQETQYF	TGTGCCAGCAGCCCTCCATTGGGTGAGCGGGGGAATACACTGCAAGAGACCCAGTACTTC
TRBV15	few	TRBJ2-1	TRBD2	CATSRTRDSSSGRYNEQFF	TGTGCCACCAGCAGAACTCGGGACAGTTCTAGCGGGAGGTACAATGAGCAGTTCTTC
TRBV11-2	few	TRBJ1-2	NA	CASSLGEGYGYTF	TGTGCCAGCAGCTTGGGGGAAGGCTATGGCTACACCTTC
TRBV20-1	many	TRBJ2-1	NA	CSAPASGENEQFF	TGCAGTGCCCCCGCGTCAGGGGAGAATGAGCAGTTCTTC
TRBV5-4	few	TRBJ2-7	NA	CASSFQGGTYEQYF	TGTGCCAGCAGCTTTCAGGGGGGGACCTACGAGCAGTACTTC
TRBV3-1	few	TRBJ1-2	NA	CASSQVKSKSHYGYTF	TGTGCCAGCAGCCAAGTGAAGTCGAAGTCTCACTATGGCTACACCTTC
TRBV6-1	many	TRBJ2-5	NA	CASLGRRLGRETQYF	TGTGCCAGCCTGGGCAGGAGGTTGGGTAGGGAGACCCAGTACTTC
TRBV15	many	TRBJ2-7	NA	CATSERADTYEQYF	TGTGCCACCAGCGAACGGGCCGATACCTACGAGCAGTACTTC
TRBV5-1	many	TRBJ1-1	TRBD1	CASSPGQGKTFF	TGCGCCAGCAGCCCAGGACAGGGGAAGACTTTCTTT
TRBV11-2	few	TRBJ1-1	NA	CASSLDNMNTEAFF	TGTGCCAGCAGCTTAGACAACATGAACACTGAAGCTTTCTTT
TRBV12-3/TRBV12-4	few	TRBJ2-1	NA	CASRPGRDIYNEQFF	TGTGCCAGTAGACCCGGGAGAGATATTTACAATGAGCAGTTCTTC
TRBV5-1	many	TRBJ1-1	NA	CASSLDLALNTEAFF	TGCGCCAGCAGCCTGGATTTGGCACTGAACACTGAAGCTTTCTTT
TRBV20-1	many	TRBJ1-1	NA	CSAQRRGEAFF	TGCAGTGCCCAGAGGCGGGGGGAAGCTTTCTTT
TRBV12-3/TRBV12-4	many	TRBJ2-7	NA	CASSRTGPAEQYF	TGTGCCAGCAGTCGCACAGGGCCGGCCGAGCAGTACTTC
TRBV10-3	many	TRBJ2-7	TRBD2	CAISAGLADSYEQYF	TGTGCCATCAGTGCGGGGCTAGCGGACTCCTACGAGCAGTACTTC
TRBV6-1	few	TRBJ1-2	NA	CASSQLPTGASGYGYTF	TGTGCCAGCAGTCAACTCCCGACGGGGGCAAGTGGGTATGGCTACACCTTC
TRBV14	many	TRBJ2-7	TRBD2	CASSVQGLGRYEQYF	TGTGCCAGCAGCGTCCAGGGACTAGGTCGGTACGAGCAGTACTTC
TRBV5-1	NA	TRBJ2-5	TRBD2	CASSWREGQETQYF	TGCGCCAGCAGCTGGCGGGAGGGCCAAGAGACCCAGTACTTC
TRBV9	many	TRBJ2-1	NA	CASSFSRDSPSYNEQFF	TGTGCCAGCAGCTTCTCTCGGGACTCCCCTTCCTACAATGAGCAGTTCTTC
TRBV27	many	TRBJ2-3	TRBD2	CASSPSSGARWYF	TGTGCCAGCAGTCCTTCTAGCGGAGCCCGGTGGTATTTT
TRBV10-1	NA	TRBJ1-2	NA	CASSDGGPANYGYTF	TGCGCCAGCAGTGATGGAGGACCTGCTAACTATGGCTACACCTTC
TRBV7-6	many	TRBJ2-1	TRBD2	CASSLEPGLAPGGWAGNEQFF	TGTGCCAGCAGCTTAGAGCCGGGACTAGCGCCGGGAGGCTGGGCTGGGAATGAGCAGTTCTTC
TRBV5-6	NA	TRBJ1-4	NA	CAISPGEGQTFF	TGTGCCATCAGCCCCGGAGAAGGCCAGACATTTTTT
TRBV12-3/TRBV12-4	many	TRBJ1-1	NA	CASSLQTLGAFF	TGTGCCAGCAGTTTACAGACCCTCGGAGCTTTCTTT
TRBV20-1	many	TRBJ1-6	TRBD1	CSAGEGALESPLHF	TGCAGTGCTGGGGAGGGGGCCCTTGAATCACCCCTCCACTTT
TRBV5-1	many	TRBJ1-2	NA	CASRGTEAYGYTF	TGCGCCAGCCGGGGAACAGAGGCATATGGCTACACCTTC
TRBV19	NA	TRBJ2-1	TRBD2	CASSGRPGLAGLYNEQFF	TGTGCCAGTAGTGGGAGGCCGGGACTAGCGGGACTCTACAATGAGCAGTTCTTC
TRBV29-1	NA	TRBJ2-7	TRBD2	CSAAGGSSYEQYF	TGCAGCGCTGCGGGAGGAAGCTCCTACGAGCAGTACTTC
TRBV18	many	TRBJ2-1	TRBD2	CASSLMTSGSSYNEQFF	TGTGCCAGCTCTTTGATGACTAGCGGGAGCTCCTACAATGAGCAGTTCTTC
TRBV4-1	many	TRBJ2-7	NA	CASSQVQDSTYEQYF	TGCGCCAGCAGCCAAGTGCAGGACTCGACCTACGAGCAGTACTTC
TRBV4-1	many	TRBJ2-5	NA	CASSPTSTETQYF	TGCGCCAGCAGCCCAACTAGCACAGAGACCCAGTACTTC